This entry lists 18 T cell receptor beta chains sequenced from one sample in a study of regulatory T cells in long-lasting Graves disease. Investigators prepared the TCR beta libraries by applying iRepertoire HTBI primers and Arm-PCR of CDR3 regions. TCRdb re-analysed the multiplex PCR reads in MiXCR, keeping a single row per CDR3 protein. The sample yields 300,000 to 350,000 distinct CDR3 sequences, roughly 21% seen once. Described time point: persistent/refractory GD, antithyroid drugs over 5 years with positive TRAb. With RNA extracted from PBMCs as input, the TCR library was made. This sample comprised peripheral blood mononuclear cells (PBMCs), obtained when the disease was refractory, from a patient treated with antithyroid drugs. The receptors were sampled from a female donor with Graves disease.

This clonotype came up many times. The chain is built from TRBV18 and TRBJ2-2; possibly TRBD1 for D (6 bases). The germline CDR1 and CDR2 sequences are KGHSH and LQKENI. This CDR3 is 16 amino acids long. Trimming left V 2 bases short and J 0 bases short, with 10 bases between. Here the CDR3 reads CASSPNGQPNTGELFF. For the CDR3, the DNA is TGTGCCAGCTCACCAAACGGACAGCCGAACACCGGGGAGCTGTTTTTT.

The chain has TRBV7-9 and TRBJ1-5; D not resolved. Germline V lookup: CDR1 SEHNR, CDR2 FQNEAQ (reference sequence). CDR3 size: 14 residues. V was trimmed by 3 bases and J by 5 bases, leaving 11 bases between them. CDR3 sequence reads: CASSLDGRDQPQHF. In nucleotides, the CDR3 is TGTGCCAGCAGCTTGGACGGAAGAGATCAGCCCCAGCATTTT.

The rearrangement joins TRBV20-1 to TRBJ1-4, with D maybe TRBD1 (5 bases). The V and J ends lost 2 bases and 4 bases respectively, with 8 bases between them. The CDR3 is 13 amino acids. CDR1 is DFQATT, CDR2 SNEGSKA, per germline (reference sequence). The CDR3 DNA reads TGCAGTGCTAGACAGGGTTATAATGAAAAACTGTTTTTT. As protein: CSARQGYNEKLFF.

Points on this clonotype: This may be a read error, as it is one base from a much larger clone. The CDR3 sequence is CASSDTQGRSNQPQHF. The CDR3 DNA is TGTGCCAGCAGTGATACTCAAGGGAGATCAAATCAGCCCCAGCATTTT. This rearrangement joins TRBV28 to TRBJ1-5; the D is unclear. Germline CDR1 is MDHEN and CDR2 is SYDVKM. The CDR3 runs to 16 residues. V was clipped by 5 bases and J by 4 bases, with 18 bases between them.

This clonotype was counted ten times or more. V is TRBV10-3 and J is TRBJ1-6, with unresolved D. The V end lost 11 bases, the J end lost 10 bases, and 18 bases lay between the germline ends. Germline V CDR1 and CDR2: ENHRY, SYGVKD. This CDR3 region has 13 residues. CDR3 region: CAVKAGLESPLHF. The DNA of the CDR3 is TGTGCCGTCAAGGCGGGGTTAGAGTCACCCCTCCACTTT.

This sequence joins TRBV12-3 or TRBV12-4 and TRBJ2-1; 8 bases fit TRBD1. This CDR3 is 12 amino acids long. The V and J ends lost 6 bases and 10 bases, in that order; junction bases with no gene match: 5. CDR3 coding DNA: TGTGCCAGCAGCCGGACAGGGTTGGAGCAGTTCTTC. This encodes CASSRTGLEQFF.

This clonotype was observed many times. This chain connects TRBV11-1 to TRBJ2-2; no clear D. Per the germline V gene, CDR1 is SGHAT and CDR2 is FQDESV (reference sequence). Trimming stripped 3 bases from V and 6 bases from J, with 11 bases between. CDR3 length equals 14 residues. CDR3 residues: CASSFFKGPGELFF. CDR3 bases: TGTGCCAGCAGCTTCTTTAAAGGCCCCGGGGAGCTGTTTTTT. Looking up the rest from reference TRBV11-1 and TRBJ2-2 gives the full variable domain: EAEVAQSPRYKITEKSQAVAFWCDPISGHATLYWYRQILGQGPELLVQFQDESVVDDSQLPKDRFSAERLKGVDSTLKIQPAELGDSAMYLCASSFFKGPGELFFGEGSRLTVL.

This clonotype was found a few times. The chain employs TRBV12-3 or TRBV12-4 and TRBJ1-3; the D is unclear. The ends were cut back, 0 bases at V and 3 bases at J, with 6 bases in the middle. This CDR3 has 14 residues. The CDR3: CASSLARFGNTIYF. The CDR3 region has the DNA TGTGCCAGCAGTTTAGCCAGGTTTGGAAACACCATATATTTT.

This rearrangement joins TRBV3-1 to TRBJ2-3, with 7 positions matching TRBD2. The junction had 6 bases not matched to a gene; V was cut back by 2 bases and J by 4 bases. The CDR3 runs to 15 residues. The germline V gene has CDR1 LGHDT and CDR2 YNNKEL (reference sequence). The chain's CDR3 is CASSQNAGVADTQYF. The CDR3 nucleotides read TGTGCCAGCAGCCAAAACGCGGGAGTGGCAGATACGCAGTATTTT.

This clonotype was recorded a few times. The CDR3 reads CASSQAWGASNQPQHF. CDR3 bases: TGCGCCAGCAGCCAAGCATGGGGGGCTAGCAATCAGCCCCAGCATTTT. The V and J genes are TRBV4-3 and TRBJ1-5; possibly TRBD1 for D (6 bases). Germline assignment: CDR1 LGHNA and CDR2 YSLEER. The CDR3 has 16 amino acids. Trimming shortened V by 1 base and J by 0 bases, and 10 bases separated the two germline ends.

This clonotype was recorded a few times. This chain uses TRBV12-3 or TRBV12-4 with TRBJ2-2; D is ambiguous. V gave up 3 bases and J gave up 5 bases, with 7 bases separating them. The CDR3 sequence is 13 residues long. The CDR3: CASSFQRTGELFF. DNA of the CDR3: TGTGCCAGCAGTTTCCAGAGGACCGGGGAGCTGTTTTTT.

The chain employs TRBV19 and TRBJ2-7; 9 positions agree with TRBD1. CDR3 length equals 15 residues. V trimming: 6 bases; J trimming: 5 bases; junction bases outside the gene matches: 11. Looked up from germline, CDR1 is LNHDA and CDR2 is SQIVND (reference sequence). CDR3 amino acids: CASRPAWTGENEQYF. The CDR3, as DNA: TGTGCCAGTAGGCCAGCGTGGACAGGGGAAAACGAGCAGTACTTC.

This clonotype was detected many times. CDR3 sequence: CASSPVQETQYF. DNA for the CDR3: TGTGCCAGCTCACCAGTCCAAGAGACCCAGTACTTC. This chain connects TRBV18 to TRBJ2-5; no reliable D call. The CDR3 covers 12 residues. Germline assignment: CDR1 KGHSH and CDR2 LQKENI. The V gene lost 2 bases and the J gene lost 1 base, with 2 bases spanning the gap.

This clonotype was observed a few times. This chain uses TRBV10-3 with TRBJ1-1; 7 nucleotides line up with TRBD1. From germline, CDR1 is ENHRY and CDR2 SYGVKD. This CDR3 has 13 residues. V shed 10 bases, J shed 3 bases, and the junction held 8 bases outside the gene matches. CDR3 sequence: CAKADRPDTEAFF. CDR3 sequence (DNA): TGTGCCAAAGCGGACAGGCCAGACACTGAAGCTTTCTTT.

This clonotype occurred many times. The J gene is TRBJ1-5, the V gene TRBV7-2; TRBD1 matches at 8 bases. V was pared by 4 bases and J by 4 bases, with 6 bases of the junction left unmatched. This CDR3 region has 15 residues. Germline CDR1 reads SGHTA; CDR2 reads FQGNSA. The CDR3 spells CASSSGGGRNQPQHF. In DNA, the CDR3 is TGTGCCAGCAGCTCAGGGGGCGGGAGGAATCAGCCCCAGCATTTT.

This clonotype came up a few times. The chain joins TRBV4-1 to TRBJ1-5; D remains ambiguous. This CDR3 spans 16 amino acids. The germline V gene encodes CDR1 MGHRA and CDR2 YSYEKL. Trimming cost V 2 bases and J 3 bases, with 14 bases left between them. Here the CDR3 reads CASSQTDTLFNQPQHF. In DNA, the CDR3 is TGCGCCAGCAGCCAAACAGATACTCTATTCAATCAGCCCCAGCATTTT.

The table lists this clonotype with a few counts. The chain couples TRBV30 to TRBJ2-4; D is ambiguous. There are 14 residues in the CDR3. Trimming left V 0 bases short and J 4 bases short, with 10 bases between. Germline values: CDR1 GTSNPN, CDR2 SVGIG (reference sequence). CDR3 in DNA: TGTGCCTGGAGTGTATCCGGGTTAAAAAACATTCAGTACTTC. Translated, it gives CAWSVSGLKNIQYF.

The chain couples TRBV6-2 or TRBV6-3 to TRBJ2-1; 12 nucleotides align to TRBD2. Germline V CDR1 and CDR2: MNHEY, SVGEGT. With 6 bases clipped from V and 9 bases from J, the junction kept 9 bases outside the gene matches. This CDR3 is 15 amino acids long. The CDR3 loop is CASSGLAGFTIEQFF. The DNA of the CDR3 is TGTGCCAGCAGCGGACTAGCGGGATTTACAATTGAGCAGTTCTTC.